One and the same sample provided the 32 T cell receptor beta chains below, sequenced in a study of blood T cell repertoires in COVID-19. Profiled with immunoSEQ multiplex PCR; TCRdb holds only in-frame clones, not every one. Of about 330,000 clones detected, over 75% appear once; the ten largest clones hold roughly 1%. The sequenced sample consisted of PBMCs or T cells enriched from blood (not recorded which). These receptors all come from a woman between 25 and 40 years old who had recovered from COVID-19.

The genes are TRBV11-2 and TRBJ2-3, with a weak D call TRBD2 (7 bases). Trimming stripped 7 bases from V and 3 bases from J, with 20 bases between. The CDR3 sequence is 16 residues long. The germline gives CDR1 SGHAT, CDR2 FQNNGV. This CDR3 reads CASTITGGRRTDTQYF. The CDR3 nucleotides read TGTGCCAGCACCATTACGGGGGGCAGGAGAACAGATACGCAGTATTTT.

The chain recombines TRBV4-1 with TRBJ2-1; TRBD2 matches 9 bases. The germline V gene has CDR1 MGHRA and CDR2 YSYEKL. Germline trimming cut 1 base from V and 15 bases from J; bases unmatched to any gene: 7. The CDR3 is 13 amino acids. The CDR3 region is CASSQVAGSGGFF. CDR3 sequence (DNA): TGCGCCAGCAGCCAAGTGGCAGGTAGCGGGGGGTTCTTC.

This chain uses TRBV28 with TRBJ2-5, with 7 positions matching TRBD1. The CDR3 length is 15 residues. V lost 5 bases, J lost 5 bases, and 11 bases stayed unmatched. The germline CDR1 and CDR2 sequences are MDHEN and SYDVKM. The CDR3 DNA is TGTGCCAGCAGTCCTCGGACAGGCCAAGAGGAGACCCAGTACTTC. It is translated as CASSPRTGQEETQYF.

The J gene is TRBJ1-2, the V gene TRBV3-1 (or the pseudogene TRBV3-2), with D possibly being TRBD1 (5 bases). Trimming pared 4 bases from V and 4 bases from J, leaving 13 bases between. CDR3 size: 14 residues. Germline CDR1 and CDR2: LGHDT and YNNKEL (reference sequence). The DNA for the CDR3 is TGTGCCAGCAGCCCCAACCGACAGACCTATGGCTACACCTTC. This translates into CASSPNRQTYGYTF.

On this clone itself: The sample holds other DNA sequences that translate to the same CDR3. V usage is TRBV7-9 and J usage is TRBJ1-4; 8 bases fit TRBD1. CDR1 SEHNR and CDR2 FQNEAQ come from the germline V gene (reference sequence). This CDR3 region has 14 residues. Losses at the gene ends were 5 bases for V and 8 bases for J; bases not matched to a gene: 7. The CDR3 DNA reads TGTGCCAGCAGCCAAGGACAGGGACTGGAAAAACTGTTTTTT. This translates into CASSQGQGLEKLFF.

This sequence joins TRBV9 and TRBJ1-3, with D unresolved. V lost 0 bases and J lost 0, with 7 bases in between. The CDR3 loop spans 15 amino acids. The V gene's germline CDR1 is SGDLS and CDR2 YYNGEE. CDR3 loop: CASSVDSNSGNTIYF. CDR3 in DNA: TGTGCCAGCAGCGTAGACTCGAACTCTGGAAACACCATATATTTT.

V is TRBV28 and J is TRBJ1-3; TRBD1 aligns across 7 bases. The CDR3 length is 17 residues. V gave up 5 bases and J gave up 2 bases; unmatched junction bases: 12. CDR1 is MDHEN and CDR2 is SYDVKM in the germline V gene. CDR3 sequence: CASSPWTGLVAGNTIYF. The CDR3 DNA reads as TGTGCCAGCAGTCCCTGGACAGGACTCGTAGCTGGAAACACCATATATTTT.

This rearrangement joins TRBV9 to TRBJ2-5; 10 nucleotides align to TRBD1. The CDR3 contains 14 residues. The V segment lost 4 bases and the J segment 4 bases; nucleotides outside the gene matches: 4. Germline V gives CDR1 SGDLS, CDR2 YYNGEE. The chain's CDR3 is CASSPRTGGETQYF. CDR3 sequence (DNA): TGTGCCAGCAGCCCCCGGACAGGGGGAGAGACCCAGTACTTC.

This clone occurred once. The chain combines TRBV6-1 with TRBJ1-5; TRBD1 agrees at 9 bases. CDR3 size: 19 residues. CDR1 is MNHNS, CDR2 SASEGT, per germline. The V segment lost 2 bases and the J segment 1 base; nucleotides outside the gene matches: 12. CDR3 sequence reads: CASSEFRDRVVWSNQPQHF. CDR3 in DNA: TGTGCCAGCAGTGAATTCCGGGACAGGGTGGTTTGGAGCAATCAGCCCCAGCATTTT.

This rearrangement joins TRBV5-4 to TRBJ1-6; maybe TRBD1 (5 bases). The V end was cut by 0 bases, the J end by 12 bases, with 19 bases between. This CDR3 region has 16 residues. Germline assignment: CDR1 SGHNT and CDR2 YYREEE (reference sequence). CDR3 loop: CASSLEDIVLVIPLHF. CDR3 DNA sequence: TGTGCCAGCAGCTTGGAGGACATAGTTCTTGTAATACCCCTCCACTTT. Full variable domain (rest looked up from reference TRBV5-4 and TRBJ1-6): ETGVTQSPTHLIKTRGQQVTLRCSSQSGHNTVSWYQQALGQGPQFIFQYYREEENGRGNFPPRFSGLQFPNYSSELNVNALELDDSALYLCASSLEDIVLVIPLHFGNGTRLTVT.

The CDR3 loop reads CASRQTQGATEAFF. Here the CDR3 DNA reads TGTGCCAGCAGACAAACTCAGGGGGCCACTGAAGCTTTCTTT. This sequence joins TRBV5-4 and TRBJ1-1, with TRBD1 matching over 8 bases. V trimming: 5 bases; J trimming: 4 bases; junction bases outside the gene matches: 7. Germline CDR1 reads SGHNT; CDR2 reads YYREEE (reference sequence). The CDR3 length is 14 residues.

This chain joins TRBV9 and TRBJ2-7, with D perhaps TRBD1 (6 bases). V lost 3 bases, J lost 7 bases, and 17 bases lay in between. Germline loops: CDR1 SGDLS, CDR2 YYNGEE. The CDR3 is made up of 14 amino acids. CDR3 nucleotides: TGTGCCAGCAGCGAATCAGGGGCGAGGGGTGAGCAGTACTTC. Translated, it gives CASSESGARGEQYF.

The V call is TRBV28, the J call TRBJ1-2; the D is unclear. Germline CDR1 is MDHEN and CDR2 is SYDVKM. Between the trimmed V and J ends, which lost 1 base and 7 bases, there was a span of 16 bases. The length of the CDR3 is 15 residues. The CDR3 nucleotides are TGTGCCAGCAGTTTATTGGCCCCGGAGGGATCTGGCTACACCTTC. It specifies CASSLLAPEGSGYTF.

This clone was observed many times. The chain's CDR3 is CASRTGTSASYEQYF. The DNA of the CDR3 is TGTGCCAGCAGAACCGGGACTAGCGCCTCCTACGAGCAGTACTTC. The gene calls are TRBV6-5 and TRBJ2-7; TRBD2 agrees at 10 bases. Germline CDR1 is MNHEY and CDR2 is SVGAGI. The CDR3 has 15 amino acids. V was clipped by 6 bases and J by 0 bases; unmatched bases: 5.

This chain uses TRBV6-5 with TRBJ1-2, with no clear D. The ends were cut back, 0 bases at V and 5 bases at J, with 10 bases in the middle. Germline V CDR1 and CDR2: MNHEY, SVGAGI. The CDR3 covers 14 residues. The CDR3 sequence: CASSYSSRRYGYTF. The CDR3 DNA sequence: TGTGCCAGCAGTTACTCTTCGCGGAGGTATGGCTACACCTTC.

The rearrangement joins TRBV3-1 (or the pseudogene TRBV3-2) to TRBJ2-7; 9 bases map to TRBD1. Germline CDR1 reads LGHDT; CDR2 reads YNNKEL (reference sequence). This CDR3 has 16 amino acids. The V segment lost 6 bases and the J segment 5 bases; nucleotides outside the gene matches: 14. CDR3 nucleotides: TGTGCCAGCAGTAGAATGGGGGGACAGGGTGCCCACGAGCAGTACTTC. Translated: CASSRMGGQGAHEQYF.

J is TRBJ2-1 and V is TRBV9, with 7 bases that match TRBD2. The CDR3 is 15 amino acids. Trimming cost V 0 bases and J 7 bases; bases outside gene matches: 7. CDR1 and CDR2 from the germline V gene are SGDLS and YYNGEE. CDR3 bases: TGTGCCAGCAGCGTAGGGCCGGGGCGGGGGAATGAGCAGTTCTTC. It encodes CASSVGPGRGNEQFF.

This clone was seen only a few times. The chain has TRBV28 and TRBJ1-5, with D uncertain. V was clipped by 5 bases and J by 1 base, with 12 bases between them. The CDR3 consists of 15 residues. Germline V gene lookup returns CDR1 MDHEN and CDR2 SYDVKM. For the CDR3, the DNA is TGTGCCAGCAGTCCACTGACATTGAGCAATCAGCCCCAGCATTTT. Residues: CASSPLTLSNQPQHF.

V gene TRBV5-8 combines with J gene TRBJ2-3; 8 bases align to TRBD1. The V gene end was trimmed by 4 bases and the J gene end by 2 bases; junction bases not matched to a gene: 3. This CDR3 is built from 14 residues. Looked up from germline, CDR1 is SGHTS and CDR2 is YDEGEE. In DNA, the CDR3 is TGTGCCAGCAGCGGGGACAGGTCCACAGATACGCAGTATTTT. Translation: CASSGDRSTDTQYF.

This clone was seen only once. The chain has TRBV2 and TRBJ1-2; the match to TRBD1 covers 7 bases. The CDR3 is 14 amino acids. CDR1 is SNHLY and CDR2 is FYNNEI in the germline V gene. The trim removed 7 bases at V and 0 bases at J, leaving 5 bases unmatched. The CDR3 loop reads CASTRDRSNYGYTF. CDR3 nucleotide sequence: TGTGCCAGCACCCGGGACAGATCTAACTATGGCTACACCTTC. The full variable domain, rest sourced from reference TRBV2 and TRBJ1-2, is EPEVTQTPSHQVTQMGQEVILRCVPISNHLYFYWYRQILGQKVEFLVSFYNNEISEKSEIFDDQFSVERPDGSNFTLKIRSTKLEDSAMYFCASTRDRSNYGYTFGSGTRLTVV.

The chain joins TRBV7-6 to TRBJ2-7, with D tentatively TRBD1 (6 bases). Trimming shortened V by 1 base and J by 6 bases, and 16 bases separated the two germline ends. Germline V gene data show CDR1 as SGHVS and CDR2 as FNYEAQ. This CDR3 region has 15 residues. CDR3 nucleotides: TGTGCCAGCAGCTTAGGAGTCAGGGGTATGAGCGAGCAGTACTTC. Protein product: CASSLGVRGMSEQYF.

The DNA for the CDR3 is TGCAGCGTTGTAGCTGGGGGCTGGGGCGCCGGGGAGCTGTTTTTT. Encoded protein: CSVVAGGWGAGELFF. V and J are TRBV29-1 and TRBJ2-2; a possible D gene is TRBD1 (6 bases). V dropped 4 bases and J dropped 6 bases, with 18 bases sitting between them. There are 15 residues in the CDR3. The germline V gene encodes CDR1 SQVTM and CDR2 ANQGSEA.

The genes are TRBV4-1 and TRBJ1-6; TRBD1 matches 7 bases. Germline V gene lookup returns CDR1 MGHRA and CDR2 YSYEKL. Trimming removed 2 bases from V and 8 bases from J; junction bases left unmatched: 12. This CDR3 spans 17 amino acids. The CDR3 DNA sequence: TGCGCCAGCAGCCAACCGACTTCGGGACAGAGATATTCACCCCTCCACTTT. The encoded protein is CASSQPTSGQRYSPLHF.

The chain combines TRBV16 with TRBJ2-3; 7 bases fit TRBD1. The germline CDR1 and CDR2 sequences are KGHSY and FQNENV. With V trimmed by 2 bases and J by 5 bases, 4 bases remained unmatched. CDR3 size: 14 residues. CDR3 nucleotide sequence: TGTGCCAGCAGCCAAAGCCGACAGGGAGATACGCAGTATTTT. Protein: CASSQSRQGDTQYF.

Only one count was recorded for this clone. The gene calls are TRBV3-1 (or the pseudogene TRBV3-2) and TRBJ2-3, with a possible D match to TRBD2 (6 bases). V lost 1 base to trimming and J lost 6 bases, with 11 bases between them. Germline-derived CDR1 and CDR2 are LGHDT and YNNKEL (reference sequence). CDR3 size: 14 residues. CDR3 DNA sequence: TGTGCCAGCAGCCAAGGACTAGGGGCGGATACGCAGTATTTT. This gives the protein CASSQGLGADTQYF.

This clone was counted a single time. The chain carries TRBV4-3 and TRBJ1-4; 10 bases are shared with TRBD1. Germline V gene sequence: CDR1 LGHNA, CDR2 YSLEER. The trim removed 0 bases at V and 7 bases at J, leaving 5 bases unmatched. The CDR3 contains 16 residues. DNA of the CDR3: TGCGCCAGCAGCCAAGATTTTGGGACAGGGGTTGAAAAACTGTTTTTT. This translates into CASSQDFGTGVEKLFF.

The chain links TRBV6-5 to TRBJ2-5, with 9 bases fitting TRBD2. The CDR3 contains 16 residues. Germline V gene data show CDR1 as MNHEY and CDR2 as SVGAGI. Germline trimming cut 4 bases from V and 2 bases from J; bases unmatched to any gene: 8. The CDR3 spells CASSSRAGGRQETQYF. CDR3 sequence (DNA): TGTGCCAGCAGTTCCCGAGCGGGGGGTCGACAAGAGACCCAGTACTTC.

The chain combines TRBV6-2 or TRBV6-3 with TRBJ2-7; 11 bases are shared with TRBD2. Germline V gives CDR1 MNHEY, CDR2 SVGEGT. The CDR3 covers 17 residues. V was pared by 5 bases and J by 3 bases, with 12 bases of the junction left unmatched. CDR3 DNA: TGTGCCAGCAGTAGACGTGTCCCTAGCGGGGGGATCTACGAGCAGTACTTC. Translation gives CASSRRVPSGGIYEQYF.

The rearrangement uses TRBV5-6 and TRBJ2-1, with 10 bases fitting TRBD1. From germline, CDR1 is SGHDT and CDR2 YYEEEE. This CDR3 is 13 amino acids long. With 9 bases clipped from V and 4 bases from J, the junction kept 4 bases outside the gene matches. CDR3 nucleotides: TGTGCCACGGGACAGGGGTCATACAATGAGCAGTTCTTC. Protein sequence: CATGQGSYNEQFF.

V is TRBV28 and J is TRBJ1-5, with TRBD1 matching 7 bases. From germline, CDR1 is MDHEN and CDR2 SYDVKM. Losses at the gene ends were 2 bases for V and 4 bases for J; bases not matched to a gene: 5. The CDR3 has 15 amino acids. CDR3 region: CASSLIPGGNQPQHF. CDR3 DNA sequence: TGTGCCAGCAGTTTAATTCCAGGGGGGAATCAGCCCCAGCATTTT.

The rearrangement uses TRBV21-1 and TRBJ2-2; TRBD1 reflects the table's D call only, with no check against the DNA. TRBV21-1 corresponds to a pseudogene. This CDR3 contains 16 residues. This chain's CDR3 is CASSKGRSQGGGELFF. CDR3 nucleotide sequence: TGTGCCAGCAGCAAAGGTAGGAGTCAGGGGGGCGGGGAGCTGTTTTTT.

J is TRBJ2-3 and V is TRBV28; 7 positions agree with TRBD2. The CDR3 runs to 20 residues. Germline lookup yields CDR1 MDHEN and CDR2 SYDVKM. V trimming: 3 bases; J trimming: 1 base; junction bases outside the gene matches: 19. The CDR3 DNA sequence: TGTGCCAGCAGTTTCCTGATATGGGGGGGAGGGCTCCCTGGCACAGATACGCAGTATTTT. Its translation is CASSFLIWGGGLPGTDTQYF.